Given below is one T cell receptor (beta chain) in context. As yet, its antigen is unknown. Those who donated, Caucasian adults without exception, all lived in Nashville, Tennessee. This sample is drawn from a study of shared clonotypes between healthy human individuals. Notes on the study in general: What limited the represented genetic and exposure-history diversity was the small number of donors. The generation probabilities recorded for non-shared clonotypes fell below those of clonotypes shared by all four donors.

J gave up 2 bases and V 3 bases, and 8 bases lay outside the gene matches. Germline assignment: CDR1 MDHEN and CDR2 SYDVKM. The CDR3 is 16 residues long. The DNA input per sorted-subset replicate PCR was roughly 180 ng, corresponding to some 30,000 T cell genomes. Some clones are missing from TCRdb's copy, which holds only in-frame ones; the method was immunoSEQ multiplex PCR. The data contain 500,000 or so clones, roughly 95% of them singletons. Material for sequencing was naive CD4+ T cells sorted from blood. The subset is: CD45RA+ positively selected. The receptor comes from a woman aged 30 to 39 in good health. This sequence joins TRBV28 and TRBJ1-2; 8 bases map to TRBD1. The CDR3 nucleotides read TGTGCCAGCAGTTTTGACAGGGGAGTTCCAAACTATGGCTACACCTTC. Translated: CASSFDRGVPNYGYTF.